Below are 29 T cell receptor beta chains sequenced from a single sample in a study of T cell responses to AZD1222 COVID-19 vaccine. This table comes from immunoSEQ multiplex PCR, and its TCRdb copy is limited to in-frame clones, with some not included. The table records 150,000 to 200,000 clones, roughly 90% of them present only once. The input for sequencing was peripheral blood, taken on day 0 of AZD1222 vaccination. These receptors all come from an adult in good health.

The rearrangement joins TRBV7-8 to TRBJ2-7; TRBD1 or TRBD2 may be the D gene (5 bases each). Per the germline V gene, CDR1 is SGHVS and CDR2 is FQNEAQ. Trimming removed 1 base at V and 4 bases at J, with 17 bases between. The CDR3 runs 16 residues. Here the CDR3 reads CASSLGLGEGLYEQYF. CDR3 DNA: TGTGCCAGCAGCTTAGGGTTAGGGGAAGGACTTTACGAGCAGTACTTC.

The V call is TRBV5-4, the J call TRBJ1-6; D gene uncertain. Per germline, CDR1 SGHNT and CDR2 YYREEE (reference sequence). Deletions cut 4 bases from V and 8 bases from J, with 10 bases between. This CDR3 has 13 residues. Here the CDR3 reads CASSDFGDSPLHF. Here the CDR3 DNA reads TGTGCCAGCAGCGATTTCGGGGATTCACCCCTCCACTTT. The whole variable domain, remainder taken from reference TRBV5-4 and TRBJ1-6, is ETGVTQSPTHLIKTRGQQVTLRCSSQSGHNTVSWYQQALGQGPQFIFQYYREEENGRGNFPPRFSGLQFPNYSSELNVNALELDDSALYLCASSDFGDSPLHFGNGTRLTVT.

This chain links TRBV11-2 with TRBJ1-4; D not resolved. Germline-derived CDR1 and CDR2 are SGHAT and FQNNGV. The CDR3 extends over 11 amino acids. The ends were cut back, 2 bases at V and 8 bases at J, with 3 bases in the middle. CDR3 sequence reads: CASSLREKLFF. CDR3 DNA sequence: TGTGCCAGCAGCTTACGCGAAAAACTGTTTTTT.

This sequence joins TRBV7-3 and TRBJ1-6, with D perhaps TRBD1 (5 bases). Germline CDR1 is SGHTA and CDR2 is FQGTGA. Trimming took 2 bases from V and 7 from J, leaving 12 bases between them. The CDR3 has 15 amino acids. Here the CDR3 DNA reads TGTGCCAGCAGCTTAGGAGGCAGGGTGAATTCACCCCTCCACTTT. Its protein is CASSLGGRVNSPLHF.

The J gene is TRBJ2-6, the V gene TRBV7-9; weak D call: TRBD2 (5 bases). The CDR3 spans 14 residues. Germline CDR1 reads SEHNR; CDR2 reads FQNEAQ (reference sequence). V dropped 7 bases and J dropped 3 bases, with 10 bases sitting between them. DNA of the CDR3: TGTGCCAGCACCCGGGATCTTGGGGCCAACGTCCTGACTTTC. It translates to CASTRDLGANVLTF.

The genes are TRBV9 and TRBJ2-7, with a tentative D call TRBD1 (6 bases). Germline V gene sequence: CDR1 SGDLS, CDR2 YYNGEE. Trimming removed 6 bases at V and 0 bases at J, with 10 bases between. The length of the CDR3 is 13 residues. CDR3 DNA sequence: TGTGCCAGCAAAAGGACAGCCTCCTACGAGCAGTACTTC. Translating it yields CASKRTASYEQYF.

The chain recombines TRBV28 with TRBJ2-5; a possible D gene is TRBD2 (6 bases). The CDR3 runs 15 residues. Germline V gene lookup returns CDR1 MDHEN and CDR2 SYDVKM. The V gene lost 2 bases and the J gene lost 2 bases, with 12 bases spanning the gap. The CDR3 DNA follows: TGTGCCAGCAGTTTAGGGACTGTAACACAAGAGACCCAGTACTTC. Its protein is CASSLGTVTQETQYF.

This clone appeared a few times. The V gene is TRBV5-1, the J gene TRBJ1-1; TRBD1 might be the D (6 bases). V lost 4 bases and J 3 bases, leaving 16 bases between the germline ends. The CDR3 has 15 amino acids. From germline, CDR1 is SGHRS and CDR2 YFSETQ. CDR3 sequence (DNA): TGCGCCAGCAGCCATGAACCCGGGACATACACTGAAGCTTTCTTT. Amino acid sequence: CASSHEPGTYTEAFF.

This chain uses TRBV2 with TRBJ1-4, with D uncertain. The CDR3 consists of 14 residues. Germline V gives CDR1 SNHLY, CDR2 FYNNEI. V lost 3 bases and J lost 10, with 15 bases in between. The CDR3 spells CASSEQRSYRKLFF. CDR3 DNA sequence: TGTGCCAGCAGTGAGCAGAGAAGTTACCGAAAACTGTTTTTT.

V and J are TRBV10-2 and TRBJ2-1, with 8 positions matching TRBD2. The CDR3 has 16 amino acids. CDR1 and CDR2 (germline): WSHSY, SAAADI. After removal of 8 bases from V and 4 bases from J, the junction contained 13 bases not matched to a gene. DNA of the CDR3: TGCGCCAGCGGGGTTTGGGCAGCGGGAGTTTACAATGAGCAGTTCTTC. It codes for CASGVWAAGVYNEQFF.

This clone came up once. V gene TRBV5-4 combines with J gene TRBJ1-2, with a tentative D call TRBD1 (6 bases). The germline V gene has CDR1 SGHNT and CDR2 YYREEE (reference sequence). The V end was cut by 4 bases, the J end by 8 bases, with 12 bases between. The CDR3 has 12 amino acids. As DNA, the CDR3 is TGTGCCAGCAGCCCCCGCGGGGGCGGCTACACCTTC. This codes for CASSPRGGGYTF.

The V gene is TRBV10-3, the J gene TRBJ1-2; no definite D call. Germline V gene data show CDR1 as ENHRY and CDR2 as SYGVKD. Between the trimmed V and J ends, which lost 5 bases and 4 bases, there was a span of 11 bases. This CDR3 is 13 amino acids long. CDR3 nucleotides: TGTGCCATCAGTAAAGCGACCCTCTATGGCTACACCTTC. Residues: CAISKATLYGYTF.

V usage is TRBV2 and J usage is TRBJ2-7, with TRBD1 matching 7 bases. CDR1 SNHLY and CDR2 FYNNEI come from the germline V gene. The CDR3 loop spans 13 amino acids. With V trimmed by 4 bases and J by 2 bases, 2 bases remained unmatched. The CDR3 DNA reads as TGTGCCAGCAGTGGACAGGGAACCTACGAGCAGTACTTC. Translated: CASSGQGTYEQYF.

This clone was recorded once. The CDR3 is CASSSSGTGGVSSYGYTF. CDR3 DNA: TGTGCCAGCAGTTCGTCAGGGACAGGGGGAGTTAGCAGCTATGGCTACACCTTC. The chain links TRBV27 to TRBJ1-2; 11 bases fit TRBD1. CDR1 and CDR2 (germline): MNHEY, SMNVEV (reference sequence). The CDR3 length is 18 residues. Trimming at V came to 4 bases and at J to 4 bases, leaving 14 bases not matched to a gene.

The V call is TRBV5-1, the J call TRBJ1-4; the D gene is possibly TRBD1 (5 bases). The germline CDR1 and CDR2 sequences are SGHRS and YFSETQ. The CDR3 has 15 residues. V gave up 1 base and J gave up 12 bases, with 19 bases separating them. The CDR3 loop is CASSLFSGAGRELFF. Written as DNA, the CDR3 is TGCGCCAGCAGCTTGTTTTCGGGAGCGGGACGTGAACTGTTTTTT.

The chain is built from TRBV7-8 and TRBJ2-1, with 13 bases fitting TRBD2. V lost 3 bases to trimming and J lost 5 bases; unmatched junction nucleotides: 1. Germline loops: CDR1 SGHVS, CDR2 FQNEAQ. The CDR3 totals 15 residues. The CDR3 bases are TGTGCCAGCAGCTTTGGACTAGCGGGAGACAATGAGCAGTTCTTC. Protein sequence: CASSFGLAGDNEQFF.

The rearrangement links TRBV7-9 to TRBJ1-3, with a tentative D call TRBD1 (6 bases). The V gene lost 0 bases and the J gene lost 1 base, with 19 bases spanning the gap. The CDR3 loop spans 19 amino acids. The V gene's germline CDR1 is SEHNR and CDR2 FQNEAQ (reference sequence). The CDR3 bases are TGTGCCAGCAGCTTAGCGGCTCGTAAGGACAGAAGATCTGGAAACACCATATATTTT. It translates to CASSLAARKDRRSGNTIYF. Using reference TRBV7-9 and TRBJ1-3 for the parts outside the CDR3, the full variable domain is DTGVSQNPRHKITKRGQNVTFRCDPISEHNRLYWYRQTLGQGPEFLTYFQNEAQLEKSRLLSDRFSAERPKGSFSTLEIQRTEQGDSAMYLCASSLAARKDRRSGNTIYFGEGSWLTVV.

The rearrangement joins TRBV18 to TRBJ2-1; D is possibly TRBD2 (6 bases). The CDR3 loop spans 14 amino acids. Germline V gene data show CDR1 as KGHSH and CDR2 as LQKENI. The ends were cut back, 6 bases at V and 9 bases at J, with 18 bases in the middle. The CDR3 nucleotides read TGTGCCAGCTCGGGCCGGGGTGGAGGGAGTGAGCAGTTCTTC. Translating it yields CASSGRGGGSEQFF.

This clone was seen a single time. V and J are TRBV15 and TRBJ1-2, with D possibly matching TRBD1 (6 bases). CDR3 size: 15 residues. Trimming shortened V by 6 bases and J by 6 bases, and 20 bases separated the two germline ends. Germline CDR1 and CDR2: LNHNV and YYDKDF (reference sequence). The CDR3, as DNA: TGTGCCACCAGGGGAAGGGGGGTTCGCGATAATGGCTACACCTTC. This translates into CATRGRGVRDNGYTF. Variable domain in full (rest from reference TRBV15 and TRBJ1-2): DAMVIQNPRYQVTQFGKPVTLSCSQTLNHNVMYWYQQKSSQAPKLLFHYYDKDFNNEADTPDNFQSRRPNTSFCFLDIRSPGLGDTAMYLCATRGRGVRDNGYTFGSGTRLTVV.

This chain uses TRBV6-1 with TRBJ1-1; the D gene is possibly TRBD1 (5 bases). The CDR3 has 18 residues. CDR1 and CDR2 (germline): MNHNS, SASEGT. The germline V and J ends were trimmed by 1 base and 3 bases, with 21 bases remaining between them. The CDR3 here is CASSEGGARGGRDTEAFF. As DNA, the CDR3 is TGTGCCAGCAGTGAAGGAGGGGCCAGAGGAGGTAGAGACACTGAAGCTTTCTTT.

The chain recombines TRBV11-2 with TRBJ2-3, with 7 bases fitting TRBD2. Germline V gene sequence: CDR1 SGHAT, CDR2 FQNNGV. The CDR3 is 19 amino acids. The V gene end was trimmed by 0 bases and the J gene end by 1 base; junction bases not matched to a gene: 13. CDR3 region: CASSLDSSGYAGGTDTQYF. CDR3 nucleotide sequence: TGTGCCAGCAGCTTAGATTCTTCGGGGTATGCGGGAGGCACAGATACGCAGTATTTT.

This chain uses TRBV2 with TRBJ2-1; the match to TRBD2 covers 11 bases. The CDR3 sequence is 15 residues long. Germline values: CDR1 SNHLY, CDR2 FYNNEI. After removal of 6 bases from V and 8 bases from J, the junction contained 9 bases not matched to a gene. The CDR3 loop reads CASSVSGRALDEQFF. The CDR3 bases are TGTGCCAGCAGCGTTAGCGGGAGGGCCTTAGATGAGCAGTTCTTC.

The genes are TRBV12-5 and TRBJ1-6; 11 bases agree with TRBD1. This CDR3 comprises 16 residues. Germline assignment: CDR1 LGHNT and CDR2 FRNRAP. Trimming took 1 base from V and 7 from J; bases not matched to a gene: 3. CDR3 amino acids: CASGLGTGGRNSPLHF. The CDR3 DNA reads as TGTGCTAGTGGTTTGGGGACAGGGGGCAGGAATTCACCCCTCCACTTT.

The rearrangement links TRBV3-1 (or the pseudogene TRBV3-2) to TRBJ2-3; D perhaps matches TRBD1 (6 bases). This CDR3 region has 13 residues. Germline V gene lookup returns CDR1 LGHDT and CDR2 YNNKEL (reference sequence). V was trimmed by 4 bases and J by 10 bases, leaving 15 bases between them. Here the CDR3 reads CASSLQGFQAQYF. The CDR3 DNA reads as TGTGCCAGCAGCCTACAGGGATTTCAAGCGCAGTATTTT.

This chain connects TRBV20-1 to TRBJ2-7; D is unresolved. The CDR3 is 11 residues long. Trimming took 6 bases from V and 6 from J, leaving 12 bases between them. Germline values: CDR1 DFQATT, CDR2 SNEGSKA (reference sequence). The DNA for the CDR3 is TGCAGTGCCGCGGACCCAGGCGAGCAGTACTTC. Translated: CSAADPGEQYF.

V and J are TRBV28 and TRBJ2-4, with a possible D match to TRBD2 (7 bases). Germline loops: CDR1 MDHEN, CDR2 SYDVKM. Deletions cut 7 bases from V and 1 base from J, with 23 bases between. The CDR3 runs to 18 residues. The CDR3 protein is CASKGGRASTPAKNIQYF. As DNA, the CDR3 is TGTGCCAGCAAAGGGGGGAGGGCTTCGACTCCGGCCAAAAACATTCAGTACTTC. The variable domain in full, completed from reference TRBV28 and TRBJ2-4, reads DVKVTQSSRYLVKRTGEKVFLECVQDMDHENMFWYRQDPGLGLRLIYFSYDVKMKEKGDIPEGYSVSREKKERFSLILESASTNQTSMYLCASKGGRASTPAKNIQYFGAGTRLSVL.

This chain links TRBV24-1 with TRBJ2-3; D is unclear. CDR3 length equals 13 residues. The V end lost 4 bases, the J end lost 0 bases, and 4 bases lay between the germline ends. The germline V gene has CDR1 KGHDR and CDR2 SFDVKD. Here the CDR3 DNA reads TGTGCCACCAGTGAGTTGAGCACAGATACGCAGTATTTT. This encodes CATSELSTDTQYF.

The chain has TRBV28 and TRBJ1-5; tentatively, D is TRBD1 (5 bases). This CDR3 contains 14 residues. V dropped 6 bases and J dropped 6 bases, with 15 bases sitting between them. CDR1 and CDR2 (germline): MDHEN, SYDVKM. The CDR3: CASRLQSGGQPQHF. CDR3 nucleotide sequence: TGTGCCAGCAGACTCCAAAGCGGGGGTCAGCCCCAGCATTTT.

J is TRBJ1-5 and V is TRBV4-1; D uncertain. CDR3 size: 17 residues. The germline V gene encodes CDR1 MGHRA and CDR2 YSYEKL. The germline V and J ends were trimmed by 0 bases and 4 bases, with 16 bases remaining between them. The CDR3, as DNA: TGCGCCAGCAGCCAAGATGCCAGCCCTTTAGGGAATCAGCCCCAGCATTTT. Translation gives CASSQDASPLGNQPQHF.